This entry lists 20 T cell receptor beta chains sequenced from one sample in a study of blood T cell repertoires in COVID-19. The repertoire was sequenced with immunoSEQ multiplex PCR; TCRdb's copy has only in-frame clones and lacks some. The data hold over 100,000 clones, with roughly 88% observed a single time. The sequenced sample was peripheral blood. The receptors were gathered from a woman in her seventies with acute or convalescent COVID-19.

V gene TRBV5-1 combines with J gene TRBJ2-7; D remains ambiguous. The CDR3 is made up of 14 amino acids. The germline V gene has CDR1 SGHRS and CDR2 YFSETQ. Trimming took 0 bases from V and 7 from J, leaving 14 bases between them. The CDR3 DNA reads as TGCGCCAGCAGCTTGGAGGCGGCATCGAAAGAGCAGTACTTC. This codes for CASSLEAASKEQYF.

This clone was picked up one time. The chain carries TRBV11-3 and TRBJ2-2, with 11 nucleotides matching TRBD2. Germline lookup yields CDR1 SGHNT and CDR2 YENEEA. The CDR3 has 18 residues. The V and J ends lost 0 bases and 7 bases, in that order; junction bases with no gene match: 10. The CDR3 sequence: CASSLDSLAGVRSGELFF. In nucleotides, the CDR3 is TGTGCCAGCAGCTTAGATTCACTAGCGGGAGTTCGTAGCGGGGAGCTGTTTTTT.

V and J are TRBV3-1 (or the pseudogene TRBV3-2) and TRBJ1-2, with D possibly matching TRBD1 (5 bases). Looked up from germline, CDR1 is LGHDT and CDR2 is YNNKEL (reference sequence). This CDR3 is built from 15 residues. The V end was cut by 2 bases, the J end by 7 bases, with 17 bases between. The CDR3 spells CASSQQATRGSGYTF. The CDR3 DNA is TGTGCCAGCAGCCAACAGGCGACCCGGGGGTCTGGCTACACCTTC.

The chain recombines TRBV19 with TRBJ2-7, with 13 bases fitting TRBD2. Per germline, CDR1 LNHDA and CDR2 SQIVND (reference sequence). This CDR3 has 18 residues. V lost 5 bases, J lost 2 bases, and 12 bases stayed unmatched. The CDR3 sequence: CASSPRLAGGPDTYEQYF. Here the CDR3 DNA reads TGTGCCAGTAGTCCACGACTAGCGGGGGGCCCGGACACCTACGAGCAGTACTTC. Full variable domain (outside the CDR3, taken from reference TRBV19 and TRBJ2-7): DGGITQSPKYLFRKEGQNVTLSCEQNLNHDAMYWYRQDPGQGLRLIYYSQIVNDFQKGDIAEGYSVSREKKESFPLTVTSAQKNPTAFYLCASSPRLAGGPDTYEQYFGPGTRLTVT.

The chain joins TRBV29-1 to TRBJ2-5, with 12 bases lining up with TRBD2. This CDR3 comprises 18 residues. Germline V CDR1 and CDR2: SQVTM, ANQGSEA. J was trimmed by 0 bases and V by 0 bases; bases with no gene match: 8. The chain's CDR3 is CSVEDWASGRDHQETQYF. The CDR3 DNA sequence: TGCAGCGTTGAAGATTGGGCTAGCGGGAGGGACCACCAAGAGACCCAGTACTTC. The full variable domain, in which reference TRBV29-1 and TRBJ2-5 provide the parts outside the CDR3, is SAVISQKPSRDICQRGTSLTIQCQVDSQVTMMFWYRQQPGQSLTLIATANQGSEATYESGFVIDKFPISRPNLTFSTLTVSNMSPEDSSIYLCSVEDWASGRDHQETQYFGPGTRLLVL.

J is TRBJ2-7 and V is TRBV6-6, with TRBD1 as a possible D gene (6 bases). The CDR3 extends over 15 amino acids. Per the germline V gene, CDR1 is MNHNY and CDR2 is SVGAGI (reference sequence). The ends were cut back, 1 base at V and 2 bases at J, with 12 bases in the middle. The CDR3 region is CASSYLTGLTYEQYF. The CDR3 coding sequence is TGTGCCAGCAGTTACTTAACAGGGCTGACCTACGAGCAGTACTTC.

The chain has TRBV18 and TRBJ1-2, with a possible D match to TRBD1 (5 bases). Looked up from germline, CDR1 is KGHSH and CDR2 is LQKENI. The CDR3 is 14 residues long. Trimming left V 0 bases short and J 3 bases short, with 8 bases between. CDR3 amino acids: CASSPPTVDYGYTF. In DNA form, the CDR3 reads TGTGCCAGCTCACCACCGACAGTCGACTATGGCTACACCTTC. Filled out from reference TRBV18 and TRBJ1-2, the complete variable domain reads NAGVMQNPRHLVRRRGQEARLRCSPMKGHSHVYWYRQLPEEGLKFMVYLQKENIIDESGMPKERFSAEFPKEGPSILRIQQVVRGDSAAYFCASSPPTVDYGYTFGSGTRLTVV.

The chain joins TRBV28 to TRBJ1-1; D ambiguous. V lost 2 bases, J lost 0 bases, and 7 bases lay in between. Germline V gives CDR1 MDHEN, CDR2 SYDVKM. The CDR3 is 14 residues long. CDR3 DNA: TGTGCCAGCAGTTTAGGCTTATTGAACACTGAAGCTTTCTTT. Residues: CASSLGLLNTEAFF.

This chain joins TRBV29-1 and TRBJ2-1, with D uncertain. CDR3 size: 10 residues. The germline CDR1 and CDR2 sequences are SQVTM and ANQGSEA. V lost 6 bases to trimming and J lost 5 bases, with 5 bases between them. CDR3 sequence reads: CSVAHNEQFF. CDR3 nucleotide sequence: TGCAGCGTAGCGCACAATGAGCAGTTCTTC.

CDR3 residues: CASSERGYSAEAFF. In DNA form, the CDR3 reads TGTGCCAGCAGTGAACGGGGGTATAGCGCTGAAGCTTTCTTT. The V gene is TRBV6-1, the J gene TRBJ1-1; D possibly corresponds to TRBD1 (5 bases). V was cut by 2 bases and J by 6 bases, with 13 bases left in between. CDR1 is MNHNS and CDR2 is SASEGT in the germline V gene. This CDR3 is built from 14 residues.

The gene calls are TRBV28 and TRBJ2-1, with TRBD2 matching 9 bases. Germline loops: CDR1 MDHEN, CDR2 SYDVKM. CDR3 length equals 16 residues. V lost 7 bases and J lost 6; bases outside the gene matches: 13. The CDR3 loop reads CASTPLGAGGRNEQFF. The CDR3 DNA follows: TGTGCCAGCACCCCCTTGGGGGCGGGAGGGCGCAATGAGCAGTTCTTC.

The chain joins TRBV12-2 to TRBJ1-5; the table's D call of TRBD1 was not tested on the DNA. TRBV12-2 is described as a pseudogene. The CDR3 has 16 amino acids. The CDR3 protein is CASRLVGTDSNQPQHF. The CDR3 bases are TGTGCAAGTCGCTTAGTAGGGACAGATAGCAATCAGCCCCAGCATTTT.

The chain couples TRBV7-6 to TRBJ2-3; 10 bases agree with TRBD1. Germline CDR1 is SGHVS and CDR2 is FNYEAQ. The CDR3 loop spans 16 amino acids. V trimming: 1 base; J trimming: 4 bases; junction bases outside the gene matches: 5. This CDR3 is CASSLGGTGVADTQYF. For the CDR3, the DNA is TGTGCCAGCAGCTTAGGAGGGACAGGGGTGGCAGATACGCAGTATTTT.

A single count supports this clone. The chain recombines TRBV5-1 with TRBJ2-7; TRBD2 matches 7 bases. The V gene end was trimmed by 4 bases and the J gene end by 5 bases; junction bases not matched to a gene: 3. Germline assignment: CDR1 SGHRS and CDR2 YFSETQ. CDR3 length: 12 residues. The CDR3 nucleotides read TGCGCCAGCAGCCAGGGAGGGGACGAGCAGTACTTC. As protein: CASSQGGDEQYF.

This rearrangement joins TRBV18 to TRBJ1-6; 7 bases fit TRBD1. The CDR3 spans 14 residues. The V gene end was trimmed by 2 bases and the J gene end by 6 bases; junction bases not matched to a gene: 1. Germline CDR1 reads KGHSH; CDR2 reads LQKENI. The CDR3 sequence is CASSPGTANSPLHF. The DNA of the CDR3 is TGTGCCAGCTCACCAGGGACAGCTAATTCACCCCTCCACTTT.

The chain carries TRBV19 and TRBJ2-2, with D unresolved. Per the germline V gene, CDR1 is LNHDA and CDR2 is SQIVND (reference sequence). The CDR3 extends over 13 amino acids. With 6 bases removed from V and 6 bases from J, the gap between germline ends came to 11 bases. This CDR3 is CASSPLSAGELFF. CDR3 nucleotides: TGTGCCAGTAGCCCCCTCTCGGCCGGGGAGCTGTTTTTT. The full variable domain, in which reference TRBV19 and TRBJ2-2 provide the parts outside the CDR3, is DGGITQSPKYLFRKEGQNVTLSCEQNLNHDAMYWYRQDPGQGLRLIYYSQIVNDFQKGDIAEGYSVSREKKESFPLTVTSAQKNPTAFYLCASSPLSAGELFFGEGSRLTVL.

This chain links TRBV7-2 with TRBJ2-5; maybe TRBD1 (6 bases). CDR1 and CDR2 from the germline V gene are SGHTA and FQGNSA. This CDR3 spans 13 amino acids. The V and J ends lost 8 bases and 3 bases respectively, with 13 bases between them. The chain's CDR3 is CASCQGSKETQYF. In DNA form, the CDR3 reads TGTGCCAGCTGCCAGGGGAGCAAAGAGACCCAGTACTTC.

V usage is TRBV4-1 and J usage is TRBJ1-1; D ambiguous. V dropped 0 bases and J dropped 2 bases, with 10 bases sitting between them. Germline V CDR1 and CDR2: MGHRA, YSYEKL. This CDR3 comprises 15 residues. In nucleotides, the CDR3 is TGCGCCAGCAGCCAAGATGAGAGGGATAACACTGAAGCTTTCTTT. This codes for CASSQDERDNTEAFF.

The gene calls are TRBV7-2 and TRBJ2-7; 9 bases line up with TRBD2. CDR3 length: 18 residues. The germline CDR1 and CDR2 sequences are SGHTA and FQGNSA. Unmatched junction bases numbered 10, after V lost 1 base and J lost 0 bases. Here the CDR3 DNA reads TGTGCCAGCAGCTTAGGGGGCGGGGGGGCCCCGAGCTCCTACGAGCAGTACTTC. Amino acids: CASSLGGGGAPSSYEQYF.

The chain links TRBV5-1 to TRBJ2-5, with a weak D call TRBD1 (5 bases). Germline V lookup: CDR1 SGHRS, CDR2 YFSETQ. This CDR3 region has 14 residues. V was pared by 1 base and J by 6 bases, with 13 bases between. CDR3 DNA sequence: TGCGCCAGCAGCTTGCAACAGGCCCAGAAGACCCAGTACTTC. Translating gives CASSLQQAQKTQYF.